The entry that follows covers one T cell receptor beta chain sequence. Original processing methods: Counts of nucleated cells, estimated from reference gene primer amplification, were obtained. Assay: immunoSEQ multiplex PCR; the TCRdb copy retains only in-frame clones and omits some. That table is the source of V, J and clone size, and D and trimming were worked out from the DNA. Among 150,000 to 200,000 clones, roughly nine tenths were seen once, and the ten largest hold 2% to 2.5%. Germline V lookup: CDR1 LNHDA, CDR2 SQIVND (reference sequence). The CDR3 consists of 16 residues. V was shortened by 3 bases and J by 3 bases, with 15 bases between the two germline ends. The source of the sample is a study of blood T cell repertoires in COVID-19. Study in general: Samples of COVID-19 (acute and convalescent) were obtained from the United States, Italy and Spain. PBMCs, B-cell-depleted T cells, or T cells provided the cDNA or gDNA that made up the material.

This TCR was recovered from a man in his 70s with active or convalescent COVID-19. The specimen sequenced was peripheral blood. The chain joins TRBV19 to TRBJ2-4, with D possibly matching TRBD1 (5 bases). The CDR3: CASSIGSGRVKNIQYF. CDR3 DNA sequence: TGTGCCAGTAGTATCGGATCAGGGCGAGTCAAAAACATTCAGTACTTC.